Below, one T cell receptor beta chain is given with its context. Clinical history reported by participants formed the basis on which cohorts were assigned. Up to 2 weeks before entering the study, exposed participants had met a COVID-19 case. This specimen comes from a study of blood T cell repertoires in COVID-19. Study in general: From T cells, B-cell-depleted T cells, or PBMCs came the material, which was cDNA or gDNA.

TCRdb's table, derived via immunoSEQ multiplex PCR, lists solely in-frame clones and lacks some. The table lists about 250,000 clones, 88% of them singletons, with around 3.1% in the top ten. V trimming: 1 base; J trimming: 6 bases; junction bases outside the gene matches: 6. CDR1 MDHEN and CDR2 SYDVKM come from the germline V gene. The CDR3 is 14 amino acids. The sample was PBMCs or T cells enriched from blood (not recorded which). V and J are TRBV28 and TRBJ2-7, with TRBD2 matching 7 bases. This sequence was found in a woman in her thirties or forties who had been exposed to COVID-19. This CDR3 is CASSLLPGGVEQYF. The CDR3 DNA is TGTGCCAGCAGTTTATTACCGGGAGGCGTCGAGCAGTACTTC.